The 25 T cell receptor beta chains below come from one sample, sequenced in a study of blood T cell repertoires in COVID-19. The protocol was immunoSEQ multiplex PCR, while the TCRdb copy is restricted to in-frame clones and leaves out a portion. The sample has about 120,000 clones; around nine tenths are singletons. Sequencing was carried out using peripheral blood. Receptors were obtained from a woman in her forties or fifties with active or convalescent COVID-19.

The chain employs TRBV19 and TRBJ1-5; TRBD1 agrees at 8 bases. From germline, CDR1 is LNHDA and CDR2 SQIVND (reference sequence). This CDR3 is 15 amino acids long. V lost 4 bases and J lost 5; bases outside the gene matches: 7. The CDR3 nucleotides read TGTGCCAGTAGTACTCCTGGCAGGGGGCATCAGCCCCAGCATTTT. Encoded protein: CASSTPGRGHQPQHF.

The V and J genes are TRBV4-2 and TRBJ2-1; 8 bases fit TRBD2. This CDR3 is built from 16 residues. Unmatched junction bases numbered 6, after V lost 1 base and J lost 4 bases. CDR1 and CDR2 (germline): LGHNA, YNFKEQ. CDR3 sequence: CASSQASGGVYNEQFF. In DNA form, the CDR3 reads TGTGCCAGCAGCCAAGCCTCGGGAGGGGTTTACAATGAGCAGTTCTTC.

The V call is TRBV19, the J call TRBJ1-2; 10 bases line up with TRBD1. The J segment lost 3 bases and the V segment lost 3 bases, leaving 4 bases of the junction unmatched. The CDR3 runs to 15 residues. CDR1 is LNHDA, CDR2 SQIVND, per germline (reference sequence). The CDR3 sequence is CASSMRTGGDYGYTF. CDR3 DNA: TGTGCCAGTAGTATGAGGACAGGGGGTGACTATGGCTACACCTTC.

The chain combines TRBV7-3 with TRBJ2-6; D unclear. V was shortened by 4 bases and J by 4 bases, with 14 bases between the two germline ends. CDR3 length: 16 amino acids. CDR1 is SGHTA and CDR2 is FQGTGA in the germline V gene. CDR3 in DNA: TGTGCCAGCAGCTGGGCCTCCGAGCCGGGGGCCAACGTCCTGACTTTC. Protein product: CASSWASEPGANVLTF.

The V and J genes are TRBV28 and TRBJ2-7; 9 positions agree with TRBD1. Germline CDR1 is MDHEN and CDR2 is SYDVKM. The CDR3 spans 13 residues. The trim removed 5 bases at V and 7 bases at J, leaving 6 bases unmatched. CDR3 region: CASSQRTGVEQYF. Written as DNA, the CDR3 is TGTGCCAGCAGTCAACGGACAGGGGTAGAGCAGTACTTC.

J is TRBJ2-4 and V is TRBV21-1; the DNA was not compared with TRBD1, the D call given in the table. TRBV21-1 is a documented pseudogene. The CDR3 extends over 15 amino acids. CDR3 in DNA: TGTGCCAGCAGCATAGGACAGGGGGACAAAAACATTCAGTACTTC. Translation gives CASSIGQGDKNIQYF.

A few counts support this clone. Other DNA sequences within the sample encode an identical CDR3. CDR3 coding DNA: TGTGCCAGCAGTTCGGGTTCAACTAATGAAAAACTGTTTTTT. This gives the protein CASSSGSTNEKLFF. The chain joins TRBV28 to TRBJ1-4; no clear D. This CDR3 has 14 residues. The ends were cut back, 4 bases at V and 0 bases at J, with 6 bases in the middle. Germline V gene sequence: CDR1 MDHEN, CDR2 SYDVKM. The full variable domain, its missing parts supplied by reference TRBV28 and TRBJ1-4, is DVKVTQSSRYLVKRTGEKVFLECVQDMDHENMFWYRQDPGLGLRLIYFSYDVKMKEKGDIPEGYSVSREKKERFSLILESASTNQTSMYLCASSSGSTNEKLFFGSGTQLSVL.

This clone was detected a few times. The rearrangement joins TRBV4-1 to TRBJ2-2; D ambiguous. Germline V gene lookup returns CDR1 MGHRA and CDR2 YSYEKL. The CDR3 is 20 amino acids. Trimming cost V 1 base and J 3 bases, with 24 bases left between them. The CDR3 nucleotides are TGCGCCAGCAGCCAAGCAAGGCTTTGGTCGAGGCCCCGGGACACCGGGGAGCTGTTTTTT. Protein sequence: CASSQARLWSRPRDTGELFF.

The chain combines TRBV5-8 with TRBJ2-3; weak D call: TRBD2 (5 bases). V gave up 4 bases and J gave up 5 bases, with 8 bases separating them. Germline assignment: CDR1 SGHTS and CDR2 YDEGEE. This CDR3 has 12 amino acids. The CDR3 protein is CASSPEGDTQYF. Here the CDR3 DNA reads TGTGCCAGCAGCCCCGAGGGAGATACGCAGTATTTT.

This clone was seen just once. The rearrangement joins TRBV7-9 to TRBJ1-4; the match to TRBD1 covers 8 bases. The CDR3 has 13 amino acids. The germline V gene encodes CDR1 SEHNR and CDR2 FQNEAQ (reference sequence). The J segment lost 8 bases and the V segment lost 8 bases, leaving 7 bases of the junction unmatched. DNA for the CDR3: TGTGCCAGCGGAAGAACAGGGGGGGAAAAACTGTTTTTT. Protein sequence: CASGRTGGEKLFF.

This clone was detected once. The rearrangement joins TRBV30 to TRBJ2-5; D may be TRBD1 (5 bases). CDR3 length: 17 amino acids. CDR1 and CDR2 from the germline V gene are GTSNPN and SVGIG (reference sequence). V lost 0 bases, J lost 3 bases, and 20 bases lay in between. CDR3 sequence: CAWSVQLVFQGEETQYF. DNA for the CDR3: TGTGCCTGGAGTGTACAGCTCGTCTTCCAAGGGGAAGAGACCCAGTACTTC.

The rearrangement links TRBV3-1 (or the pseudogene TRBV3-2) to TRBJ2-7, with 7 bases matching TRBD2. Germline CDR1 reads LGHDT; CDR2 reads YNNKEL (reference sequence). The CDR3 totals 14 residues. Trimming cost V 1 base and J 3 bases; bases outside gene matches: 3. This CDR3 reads CASSQGGGVYEQYF. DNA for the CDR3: TGTGCCAGCAGCCAAGGGGGAGGGGTCTACGAGCAGTACTTC.

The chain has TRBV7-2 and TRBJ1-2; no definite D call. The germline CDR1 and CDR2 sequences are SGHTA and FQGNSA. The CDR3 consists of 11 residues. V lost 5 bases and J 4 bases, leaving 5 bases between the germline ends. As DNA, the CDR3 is TGTGCCAGCAGCCCTTTCTATGGCTACACCTTC. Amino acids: CASSPFYGYTF. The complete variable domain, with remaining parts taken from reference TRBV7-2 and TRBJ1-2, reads GAGVSQSPSNKVTEKGKDVELRCDPISGHTALYWYRQSLGQGLEFLIYFQGNSAPDKSGLPSDRFSAERTGGSVSTLTIQRTQQEDSAVYLCASSPFYGYTFGSGTRLTVV.

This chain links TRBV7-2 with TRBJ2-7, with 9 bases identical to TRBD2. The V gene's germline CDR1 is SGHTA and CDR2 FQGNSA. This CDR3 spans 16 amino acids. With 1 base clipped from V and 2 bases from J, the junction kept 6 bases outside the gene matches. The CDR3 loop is CASSLGLAGPAYEQYF. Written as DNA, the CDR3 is TGTGCCAGCAGCTTAGGTCTAGCGGGACCCGCCTACGAGCAGTACTTC.

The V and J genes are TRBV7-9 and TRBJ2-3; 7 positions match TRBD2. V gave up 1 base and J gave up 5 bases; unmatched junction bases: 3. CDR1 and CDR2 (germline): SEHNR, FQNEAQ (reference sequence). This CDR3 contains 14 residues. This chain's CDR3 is CASSLVGREDTQYF. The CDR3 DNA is TGTGCCAGCAGCTTAGTTGGGAGGGAAGATACGCAGTATTTT.

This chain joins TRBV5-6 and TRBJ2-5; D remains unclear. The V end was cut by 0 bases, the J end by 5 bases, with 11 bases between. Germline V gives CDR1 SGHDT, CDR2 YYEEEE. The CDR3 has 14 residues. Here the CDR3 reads CASSLDDAGETQYF. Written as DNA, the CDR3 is TGTGCCAGCAGCTTGGATGATGCCGGGGAGACCCAGTACTTC. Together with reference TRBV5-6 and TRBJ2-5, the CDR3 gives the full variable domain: DAGVTQSPTHLIKTRGQQVTLRCSPKSGHDTVSWYQQALGQGPQFIFQYYEEEERQRGNFPDRFSGHQFPNYSSELNVNALLLGDSALYLCASSLDDAGETQYFGPGTRLLVL.

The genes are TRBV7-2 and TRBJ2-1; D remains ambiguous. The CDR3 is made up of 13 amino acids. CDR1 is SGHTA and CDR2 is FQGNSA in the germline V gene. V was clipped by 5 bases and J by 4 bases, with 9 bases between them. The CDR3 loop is CASSIVLYNEQFF. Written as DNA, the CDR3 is TGTGCCAGCAGCATTGTTCTTTACAATGAGCAGTTCTTC.

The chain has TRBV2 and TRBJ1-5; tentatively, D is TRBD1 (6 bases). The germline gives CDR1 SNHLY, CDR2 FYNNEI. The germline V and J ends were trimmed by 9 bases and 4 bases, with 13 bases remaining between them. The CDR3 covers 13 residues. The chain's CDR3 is CASRTEGNQPQHF. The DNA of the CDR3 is TGTGCCAGTCGGACAGAAGGGAATCAGCCCCAGCATTTT.

CDR3 sequence reads: CASSPPGLGRSPAFF. As DNA, the CDR3 is TGTGCCAGCTCACCGCCCGGACTTGGACGCTCCCCAGCTTTCTTT. V usage is TRBV18 and J usage is TRBJ1-1, with D unclear. The CDR3 is 15 residues long. Germline loops: CDR1 KGHSH, CDR2 LQKENI. V was trimmed by 3 bases and J by 10 bases, leaving 21 bases between them.

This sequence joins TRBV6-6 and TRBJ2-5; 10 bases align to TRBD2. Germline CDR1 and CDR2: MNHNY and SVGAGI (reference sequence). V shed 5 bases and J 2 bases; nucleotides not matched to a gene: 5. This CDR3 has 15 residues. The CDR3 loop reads CASSPGLADQETQYF. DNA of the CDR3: TGTGCCAGCAGTCCCGGACTAGCGGATCAAGAGACCCAGTACTTC.

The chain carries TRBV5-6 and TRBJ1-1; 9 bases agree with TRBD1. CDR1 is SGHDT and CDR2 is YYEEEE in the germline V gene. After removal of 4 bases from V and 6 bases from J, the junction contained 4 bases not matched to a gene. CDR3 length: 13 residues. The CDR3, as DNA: TGTGCCAGCAGCCCCACAGGGGGCTCTGAAGCTTTCTTT. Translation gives CASSPTGGSEAFF. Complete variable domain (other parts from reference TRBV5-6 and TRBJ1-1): DAGVTQSPTHLIKTRGQQVTLRCSPKSGHDTVSWYQQALGQGPQFIFQYYEEEERQRGNFPDRFSGHQFPNYSSELNVNALLLGDSALYLCASSPTGGSEAFFGQGTRLTVV.

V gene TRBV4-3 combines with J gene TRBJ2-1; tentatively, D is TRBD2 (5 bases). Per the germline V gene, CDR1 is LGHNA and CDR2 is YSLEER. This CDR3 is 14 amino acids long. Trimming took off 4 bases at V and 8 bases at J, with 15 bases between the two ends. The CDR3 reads CASSLGGLGHEQFF. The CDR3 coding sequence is TGCGCCAGCAGCCTTGGAGGACTCGGGCATGAGCAGTTCTTC.

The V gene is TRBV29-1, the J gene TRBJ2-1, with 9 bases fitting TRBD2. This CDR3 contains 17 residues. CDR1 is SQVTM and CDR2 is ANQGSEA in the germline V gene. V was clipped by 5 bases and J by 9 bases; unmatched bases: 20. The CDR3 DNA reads TGCAGCGTTCCTCTCGGGAGTAGCGGGAGTTCTGGCGGTGAGCAGTTCTTC. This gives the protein CSVPLGSSGSSGGEQFF.

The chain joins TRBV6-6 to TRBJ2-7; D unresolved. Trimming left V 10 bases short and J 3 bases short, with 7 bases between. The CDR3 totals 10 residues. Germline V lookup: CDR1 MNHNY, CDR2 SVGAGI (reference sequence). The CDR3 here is CATFGYEQYF. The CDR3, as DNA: TGTGCCACCTTCGGCTACGAGCAGTACTTC.

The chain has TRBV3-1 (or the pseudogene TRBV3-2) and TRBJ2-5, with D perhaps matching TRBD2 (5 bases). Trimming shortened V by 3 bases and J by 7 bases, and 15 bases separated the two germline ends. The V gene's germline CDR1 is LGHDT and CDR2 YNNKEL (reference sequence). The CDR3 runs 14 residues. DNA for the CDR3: TGTGCCAGCAGCCAGTCCAGGCGGGCCGGGACCCAGTACTTC. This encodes CASSQSRRAGTQYF.